The rows below give T cell receptor beta chains drawn from one sample of a study of blood T cell repertoires in COVID-19. Produced via immunoSEQ multiplex PCR; TCRdb's table is partial and in-frame only. The sample records about 60,000 clones, 80% to 90% being singletons. The sample taken for sequencing was peripheral blood. These receptors came from a man aged 40-49 years with acute or convalescent COVID-19. The CDR3 runs from the conserved cysteine through the conserved F or W. The order of the fields is D gene, J gene, V gene, clone size, CDR3 DNA, CDR3 protein. The D gene is left open where the match is weak. Expanded clones are given a class, and other clones once, few, many or no size at all.

>TRBD1|TRBJ1-1|TRBV5-1|.
TGCGCCAGCAGCATAGACAGGGGAGGAACTGAAGCTTTCTTT
CASSIDRGGTEAFF
>.|TRBJ1-2|TRBV9|.
TGTGCCAGCAGCGTAGGCTGGAGTGTCTATGGCTACACCTTC
CASSVGWSVYGYTF
>TRBD1|TRBJ2-7|TRBV5-6|.
TGTGCCAGCAGCTTTGGAACAGGGGTCTACGAGCAGTACTTC
CASSFGTGVYEQYF
>TRBD1|TRBJ1-2|TRBV6-5|.
TGTGCCAGCAGCGCGACAGGGTGGGCTGGCTACACCTTC
CASSATGWAGYTF
>TRBD1|TRBJ2-7|TRBV4-1|.
TGCGCCAGCAGCCAAGTAGGACAGGGGGCCTACGAGCAGTACTTC
CASSQVGQGAYEQYF
>.|TRBJ1-2|TRBV4-2|once
TGTGCCAGCAGCCAGGGTAACAGGGATAACTATGGCTACACCTTC
CASSQGNRDNYGYTF
>TRBD2|TRBJ2-5|TRBV7-8|.
TGTGCCAGCAGCTTAACTAGCGGGGGGGCCGTAGAGACCCAGTACTTC
CASSLTSGGAVETQYF
>.|TRBJ2-3|TRBV3-1/TRBV3-2|.
TGTGCCAGCAGCCAAGAGTATCCAGATACGCAGTATTTT
CASSQEYPDTQYF
>.|TRBJ1-1|TRBV5-1|few
TGCGCCAGCAGCTTGCGGGGGGTCACAGCTTCTGAAGCTTTCTTT
CASSLRGVTASEAFF
>TRBD2|TRBJ2-7|TRBV24-1|.
TGTGCCACCAGTGATCCGGGACTAGCATCGGCCGAGCAGTACTTC
CATSDPGLASAEQYF
>.|TRBJ2-4|TRBV11-2|.
TGTGCCAGCAGCTTTAATGGCCCCCGCTCCATTCAGTACTTC
CASSFNGPRSIQYF
>TRBD2|TRBJ2-7|TRBV19|.
TGTGCCAGTAGTATAGTAGCGGGGGGCTACGAGCAGTACTTC
CASSIVAGGYEQYF
>TRBD2|TRBJ2-5|TRBV19|.
TGTGCCAGTTCACGGGAACATGGGGGCGGGGGGACACAAGAGACCCAGTACTTC
CASSREHGGGGTQETQYF
>.|TRBJ1-2|TRBV7-2|.
TGTGCCAGCAGTCGTCGGGGGGTCTCTGCTAACTATGGCTACACCTTC
CASSRRGVSANYGYTF
>TRBD1|TRBJ1-2|TRBV10-2|.
TGCGCCAGCGGGGACAGGGGTTTGTATAGCTACACCTTC
CASGDRGLYSYTF
>.|TRBJ1-3|TRBV14|.
TGTGCCAGCAGCCAAGGTCTCTACGGGGGTGGAAACACCATATATTTT
CASSQGLYGGGNTIYF
>.|TRBJ2-3|TRBV9|.
TGTGCCAGCAGCGTCGAAATTCGGGGGGCAAATACGCAGTATTTT
CASSVEIRGANTQYF
>TRBD1|TRBJ1-4|TRBV28|.
TGTGCCAGCAGCCAAGCCCCGGGACAGGGAAGCTCGATGGATGAAAAACTGTTTTTT
CASSQAPGQGSSMDEKLFF
>.|TRBJ2-3|TRBV7-2|.
TGTGCCAGCAGCCGCCGACTAGAATCAGATACGCAGTATTTT
CASSRRLESDTQYF
>.|TRBJ1-3|TRBV6-2/TRBV6-3|.
TGTGCCAGCAGCCTGAGGAGTACGGGAAACACCATATATTTT
CASSLRSTGNTIYF
>TRBD1|TRBJ2-7|TRBV5-1|.
TGCGCCAGCAGCTTGGGACAGGGGGCGAAGGACGAGCAGTACTTC
CASSLGQGAKDEQYF
>.|TRBJ1-5|TRBV12-3/TRBV12-4|.
TGTGCCAGCAGTCTTGGAGTTCGTCAGCCCCAGCATTTT
CASSLGVRQPQHF
>TRBD1|TRBJ1-1|TRBV3-1/TRBV3-2|once
TGTGCCAGCAGCCGAGATCCGGGACAGGGATTCACTGAAGCTTTCTTT
CASSRDPGQGFTEAFF
>TRBD1|TRBJ2-1|TRBV6-5|.
TGTGCCAGCAGTAAGGACAGGGGGCTCTACAATGAGCAGTTCTTC
CASSKDRGLYNEQFF
>TRBD1|TRBJ2-3|TRBV7-3|.
TGTGCCAGCACTAGGACAGGTCGACCCACAGATACGCAGTATTTT
CASTRTGRPTDTQYF
>TRBD1|TRBJ1-2|TRBV2|.
TGTGCCAGCAGTCCCGACAGGGGCTATGGCTACACCTTC
CASSPDRGYGYTF
>.|TRBJ2-7|TRBV11-3|.
TGTGCCAGCAGCCCAGGCTGGTCCTACGAGCAGTACTTC
CASSPGWSYEQYF
>TRBD1|TRBJ1-1|TRBV4-1|.
TGCGCCAGCAGCCACCTACCGGGACAGGGATACACTGAAGCTTTCTTT
CASSHLPGQGYTEAFF
>TRBD1|TRBJ1-2|TRBV12-5|.
TGTGCTAGTGGTTTTTCCTCAACAGGGGGCACAGGCTACACCTTC
CASGFSSTGGTGYTF
>TRBD1|TRBJ2-7|TRBV7-2|few
TGTGCCAGCAGCTTCCGGACAGGGGCGGGCTACGAGCAGTACTTC
CASSFRTGAGYEQYF
>.|TRBJ1-6|TRBV9|.
TGTGCCAGCAGCGTTTCAGGGTCCAGTTCACCCCTCCACTTT
CASSVSGSSSPLHF
>.|TRBJ2-7|TRBV5-4|.
TGTGCCAGCAGCTTAACGGGTGAGCAGTACTTC
CASSLTGEQYF
>.|TRBJ1-6|TRBV4-1|few
TGCGCCAGCAGCCCCGTGGGGGGGGAGAATAATTCACCCCTCCACTTT
CASSPVGGENNSPLHF
>.|TRBJ1-4|TRBV25-1|.
TGTGCCAGCAGTGAACCAGGAGGGGTAGAAAAACTGTTTTTT
CASSEPGGVEKLFF
>.|TRBJ1-5|TRBV2|.
TGTGCCGTAGGGGGGGTTGGGAGCAATCAGCCCCAGCATTTT
CAVGGVGSNQPQHF
>.|TRBJ2-7|TRBV3-1/TRBV3-2|.
TGTGCCAGCAGCCAAGCCCCTACCCGTTACTCCTACGAGCAGTACTTC
CASSQAPTRYSYEQYF
>TRBD1|TRBJ2-5|TRBV5-1|.
TGCGCCAGCAGCCCTACAGGGGGGCAAGAGACCCAGTACTTC
CASSPTGGQETQYF
>TRBD1|TRBJ1-4|TRBV5-1|.
TGCGCCAGTCATCCTGGGGACAGGGTCAATGAAAAACTGTTTTTT
CASHPGDRVNEKLFF
>TRBD2|TRBJ2-1|TRBV5-1|.
TGCGCCAGCAGCCTGACTAGCGGGTTGTACAATGAGCAGTTCTTC
CASSLTSGLYNEQFF
>.|TRBJ1-1|TRBV4-1|.
TGCGCCAGCAGCCAAGGAGGGCAGCCGAACACTGAAGCTTTCTTT
CASSQGGQPNTEAFF
>.|TRBJ2-1|TRBV4-1|.
TGCGCCAGCAGCCATTCTCAGGGGTCCAATGAGCAGTTCTTC
CASSHSQGSNEQFF
>TRBD2|TRBJ2-7|TRBV4-1|.
TGCGCCAGCAGCCAACGTGGGGGGGTCCGCGGCCACGAGCAGTACTTC
CASSQRGGVRGHEQYF